These T cell receptor beta chains were read from a single sample in a study of blood T cell repertoires in COVID-19. Method: immunoSEQ multiplex PCR; TCRdb's copy keeps in-frame clones and lacks some. The data show approximately 160,000 clones, just over 90% seen once. The sequenced material came from peripheral blood. The receptors derive from a woman in her fifties or sixties with COVID-19, enrolled during active disease. CDR3s include the opening cysteine and the closing phenylalanine or tryptophan. A D gene is named only where the DNA matches it firmly. Not every row has a clone size; where given, it reads once, few, many or a size class.

V,D,size,J,DNA,CDR3
TRBV7-9,-,-,TRBJ1-5,TGTGCCAGCAGAGGGGAGGGCAATCAGCCCCAGCATTTT,CASRGEGNQPQHF
TRBV3-1/TRBV3-2,-,-,TRBJ1-5,TGTGCCAGCAGCCAAGTCCCTCTTAGCAATCAGCCCCAGCATTTT,CASSQVPLSNQPQHF
TRBV2,-,-,TRBJ1-5,TGTGCCAGCAGCCCCTTACGGGCGGGGGCGGGTCAGCCCCAGCATTTT,CASSPLRAGAGQPQHF
TRBV9,TRBD2,-,TRBJ2-7,TGTGCCAGCAGCGTAGGTATAAGGACTAGCGGGGGCTCCTACGAGCAGTACTTC,CASSVGIRTSGGSYEQYF
TRBV6-6,-,-,TRBJ1-2,TGTGCCAGCAGTTACTCAGGGGGCTATGGCTACACCTTC,CASSYSGGYGYTF
TRBV7-9,TRBD1,-,TRBJ2-6,TGTGCCAGCAGCTGGACTGACAGGGAAGGGGCCAACGTCCTGACTTTC,CASSWTDREGANVLTF
TRBV27,-,-,TRBJ1-5,TGTGCCAGCTCAACCGGACGCGGGACCTATAGCAATCAGCCCCAGCATTTT,CASSTGRGTYSNQPQHF
TRBV9,TRBD1,-,TRBJ2-6,TGTGCCAGCAACCGGGACAGGGGATCTGGGGCCAACGTCCTGACTTTC,CASNRDRGSGANVLTF
TRBV14,-,-,TRBJ2-7,TGTGCCAGCAGCCAAGACCCCGGTTCCTACGAGCAGTACTTC,CASSQDPGSYEQYF
TRBV7-9,TRBD1,-,TRBJ1-1,TGTGCCAGCAGCCCAGTAGGGACAGGGGGCATGAACACTGAAGCTTTCTTT,CASSPVGTGGMNTEAFF
TRBV4-3,-,-,TRBJ1-2,TGCGCCAGCAGCCAAGTGGGAAGGGGCAGTGGCTACACCTTC,CASSQVGRGSGYTF
TRBV19,TRBD1,-,TRBJ1-2,TGTGCCAGTAGTGGACAGGGCGACTATGGCTACACCTTC,CASSGQGDYGYTF
TRBV6-5,-,-,TRBJ2-7,TGTGCCAGCAGTTACTCGGCAGGGGCCTACGAGCAGTACTTC,CASSYSAGAYEQYF
TRBV5-1,TRBD1,-,TRBJ1-4,TGCGCCAGCAGCTTGGCTGGAGGGGGCGCGGGTGAAAAACTGTTTTTT,CASSLAGGGAGEKLFF
TRBV24-1,-,-,TRBJ1-6,TGTGCCACCAGCACAAATTCACCCCTCCACTTT,CATSTNSPLHF
TRBV9,-,-,TRBJ2-1,TGTGCCAGCAGCACCCGGACAGAGCAGTTCTTC,CASSTRTEQFF
TRBV19,TRBD2,-,TRBJ2-1,TGTGCCAGTAGCGGGACTAGCGGGGGCCGGTCCTACAATGAGCAGTTCTTC,CASSGTSGGRSYNEQFF
TRBV19,TRBD1,-,TRBJ1-1,TGTGCCAGTAGTACCGGAACAGGGGGCTGGGGGGCTTTCTTT,CASSTGTGGWGAFF
TRBV3-1/TRBV3-2,-,-,TRBJ1-4,TGTGCCAGCAGCCAAACTTCAGGGAATGAAAAACTGTTTTTT,CASSQTSGNEKLFF
TRBV6-2/TRBV6-3,-,-,TRBJ1-2,TGTGCCAGCAGTTCAATGGCCCTCAACTATGGCTACACCTTC,CASSSMALNYGYTF
TRBV18,TRBD1,-,TRBJ1-3,TGTGCCAGCTCACCACAACTTCGGACAGGCCCCTCTGGAAACACCATATATTTT,CASSPQLRTGPSGNTIYF
TRBV19,TRBD1,once,TRBJ1-6,TGTGCCAGTAAGGACGAGGGACAGGCAAATTCACCCCTCCACTTT,CASKDEGQANSPLHF
TRBV5-1,-,-,TRBJ2-1,TGCGCCAGCAGATACGGCGGCCGGGAGCAGTTCTTC,CASRYGGREQFF
TRBV4-1,TRBD1,-,TRBJ1-2,TGCGCCAGCAACCAGAACGTGGGACAGATGGACTATGGCTACACCTTC,CASNQNVGQMDYGYTF
TRBV27,-,-,TRBJ2-3,TGTGCCAGCAGTTTATTAGGCACAGATACGCAGTATTTT,CASSLLGTDTQYF